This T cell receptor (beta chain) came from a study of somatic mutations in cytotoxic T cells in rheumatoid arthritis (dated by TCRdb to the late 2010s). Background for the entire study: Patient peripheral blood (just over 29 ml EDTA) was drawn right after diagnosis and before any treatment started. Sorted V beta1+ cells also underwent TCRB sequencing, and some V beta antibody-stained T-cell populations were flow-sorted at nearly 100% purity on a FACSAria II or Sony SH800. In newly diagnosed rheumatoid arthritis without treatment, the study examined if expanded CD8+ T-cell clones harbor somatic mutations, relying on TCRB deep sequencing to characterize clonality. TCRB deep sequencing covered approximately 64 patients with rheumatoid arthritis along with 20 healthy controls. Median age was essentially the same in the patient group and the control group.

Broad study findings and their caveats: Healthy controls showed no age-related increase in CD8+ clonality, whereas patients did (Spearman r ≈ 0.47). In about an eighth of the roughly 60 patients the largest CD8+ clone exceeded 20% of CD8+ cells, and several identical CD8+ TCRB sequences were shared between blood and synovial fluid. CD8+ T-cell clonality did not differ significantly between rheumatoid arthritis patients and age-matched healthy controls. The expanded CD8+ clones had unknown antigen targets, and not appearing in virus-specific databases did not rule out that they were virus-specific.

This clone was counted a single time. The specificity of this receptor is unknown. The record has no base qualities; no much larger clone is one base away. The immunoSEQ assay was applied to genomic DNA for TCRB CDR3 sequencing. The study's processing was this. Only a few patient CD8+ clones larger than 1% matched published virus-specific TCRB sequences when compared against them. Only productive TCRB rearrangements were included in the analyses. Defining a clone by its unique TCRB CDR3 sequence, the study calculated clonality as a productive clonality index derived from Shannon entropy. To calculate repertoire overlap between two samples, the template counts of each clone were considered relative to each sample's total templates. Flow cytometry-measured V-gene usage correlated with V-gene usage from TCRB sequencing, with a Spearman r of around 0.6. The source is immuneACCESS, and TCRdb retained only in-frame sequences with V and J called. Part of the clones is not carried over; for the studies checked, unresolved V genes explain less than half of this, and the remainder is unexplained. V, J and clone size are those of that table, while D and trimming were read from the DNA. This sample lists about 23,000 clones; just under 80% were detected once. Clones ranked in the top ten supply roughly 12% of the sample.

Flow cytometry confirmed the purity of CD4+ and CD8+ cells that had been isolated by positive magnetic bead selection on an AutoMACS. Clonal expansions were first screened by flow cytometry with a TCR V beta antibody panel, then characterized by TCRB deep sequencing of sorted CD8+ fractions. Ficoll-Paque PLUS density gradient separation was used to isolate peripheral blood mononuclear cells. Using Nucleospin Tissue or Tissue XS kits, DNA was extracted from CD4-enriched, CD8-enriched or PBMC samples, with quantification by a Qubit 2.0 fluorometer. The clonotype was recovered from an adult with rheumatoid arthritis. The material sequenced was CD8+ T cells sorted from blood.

The nucleotide sequence is TGCGCCAGCAGCCAAGTTCCGACTAGCGGGGTCATATACTTC. It translates as CASSQVPTSGVIYF. The chain couples TRBV4-3 to TRBJ2-7; 11 bases in the junction line up with TRBD2. V and J are trimmed by 1 base and 13 bases, and the gene matches miss 9 bases of the junction. For CDR1 and CDR2, the germline V gene lists LGHNA and YSLEER. Inclusive of the bounding cysteine and phenylalanine, the CDR3 is 14 residues long. This entry keeps only the CDR3 DNA: 42 bases, framed from base 1.